This entry is about one T cell receptor (beta chain). Cohorts were determined from participant-reported clinical history. From germline, CDR1 is SEHNR and CDR2 FQNEAQ (reference sequence). The CDR3 loop spans 15 amino acids. The V segment lost 8 bases and the J segment 2 bases; nucleotides outside the gene matches: 8. This sample stems from a study of blood T cell repertoires in COVID-19. The wider study: COVID-19 samples from acute and convalescent phases originated in the United States, Italy and Spain.

The assay was immunoSEQ multiplex PCR, and TCRdb's table has in-frame clones only and misses some. The sample has 380,000 or so clones, around 87% seen once. The source of this sequence is a woman between 25 and 40 years old with acute COVID-19. The J gene is TRBJ2-1, the V gene TRBV7-9; 8 bases match TRBD2. Sequenced sample: PBMCs or T cells enriched from blood (not recorded which). CDR3 nucleotide sequence: TGTGCCAGCTCGTATAGCGGGGTTGCCTACAATGAGCAGTTCTTC. Protein product: CASSYSGVAYNEQFF.